These 25 T cell receptor beta chains were all obtained from the same sample, sequenced in a study of T cell responses to AZD1222 COVID-19 vaccine. Clones were sequenced by immunoSEQ multiplex PCR, and TCRdb holds only the in-frame ones, with some missing. The sample lists approximately 84,000 clones; around 87% were seen once. This sample comprised peripheral blood, obtained on day 0 of AZD1222 vaccination. Source of these receptors: an adult in good health.

In this sample, this clone turned up once. The rearrangement joins TRBV27 to TRBJ1-1; no clear D. Germline CDR1 MNHEY, CDR2 SMNVEV (reference sequence). The CDR3 sequence is 13 residues long. The V end was cut by 2 bases, the J end by 3 bases, with 7 bases between. This chain's CDR3 is CASSLSADTEAFF. CDR3 nucleotides: TGTGCCAGCAGTTTAAGTGCGGACACTGAAGCTTTCTTT.

V and J are TRBV27 and TRBJ1-1, with a possible D match to TRBD1 (6 bases). The CDR3 runs 13 residues. V was cut by 6 bases and J by 4 bases, with 12 bases left in between. CDR1 and CDR2 from the germline V gene are MNHEY and SMNVEV (reference sequence). This CDR3 is CASRLQGPTEAFF. Here the CDR3 DNA reads TGTGCCAGCAGGTTACAGGGCCCCACTGAAGCTTTCTTT.

The chain uses TRBV12-3 or TRBV12-4 and TRBJ1-2; TRBD1 aligns across 7 bases. This CDR3 has 13 residues. The J segment lost 4 bases and the V segment lost 6 bases, leaving 5 bases of the junction unmatched. This CDR3 reads CASRTGRSYGYTF. The CDR3 nucleotides read TGTGCCAGCAGGACAGGGAGAAGCTATGGCTACACCTTC.

The gene calls are TRBV7-2 and TRBJ1-1, with a weak D call TRBD1 (6 bases). Germline V lookup: CDR1 SGHTA, CDR2 FQGNSA. There are 14 residues in the CDR3. The germline V and J ends were trimmed by 3 bases and 5 bases, with 13 bases remaining between them. The CDR3 reads CASSFFGGGTEAFF. CDR3 DNA sequence: TGTGCCAGCAGCTTCTTTGGGGGCGGGACTGAAGCTTTCTTT.

The chain joins TRBV19 to TRBJ1-5; a possible D gene is TRBD1 (5 bases). The CDR3 length is 17 residues. V lost 5 bases to trimming and J lost 5 bases, with 22 bases between them. Germline CDR1 is LNHDA and CDR2 is SQIVND (reference sequence). The DNA for the CDR3 is TGTGCCAGTAGTTTCGGAGGTTTGGGGGTTTTCGATCAGCCCCAGCATTTT. This encodes CASSFGGLGVFDQPQHF.

The genes are TRBV7-2 and TRBJ1-1, with D tentatively TRBD1 (6 bases). V lost 5 bases to trimming and J lost 7 bases, with 14 bases between them. The germline gives CDR1 SGHTA, CDR2 FQGNSA. The CDR3 totals 13 residues. The CDR3 reads CASSVTHRVEAFF. DNA for the CDR3: TGTGCCAGCAGCGTAACCCACAGGGTTGAAGCTTTCTTT.

This clone was seen a handful of times. The chain has TRBV9 and TRBJ1-4, with 8 bases fitting TRBD1. The CDR3 has 14 amino acids. V dropped 3 bases and J dropped 8; count of bases not matched to a gene: 6. Germline CDR1 reads SGDLS; CDR2 reads YYNGEE. The chain's CDR3 is CASSASDRGEKLFF. The DNA of the CDR3 is TGTGCCAGCAGCGCTTCTGACAGGGGCGAAAAACTGTTTTTT.

The rearrangement joins TRBV5-6 to TRBJ2-1; 7 nucleotides align to TRBD1. The V and J ends lost 3 bases and 7 bases, in that order; junction bases with no gene match: 10. This CDR3 comprises 15 residues. Germline-derived CDR1 and CDR2 are SGHDT and YYEEEE. The CDR3 here is CASSSSTGVGNEQFF. In nucleotides, the CDR3 is TGTGCCAGCAGCTCAAGCACAGGGGTTGGAAATGAGCAGTTCTTC.

The V call is TRBV10-2, the J call TRBJ2-7, with 7 bases aligning to TRBD2. Trimming took 6 bases from V and 1 from J; bases not matched to a gene: 3. This CDR3 is 13 amino acids long. CDR1 is WSHSY and CDR2 is SAAADI in the germline V gene. This chain's CDR3 is CASRYGGSYEQYF. CDR3 nucleotide sequence: TGCGCCAGCAGATACGGGGGGTCCTACGAGCAGTACTTC.

The chain has TRBV6-2 or TRBV6-3 and TRBJ2-7, with TRBD2 identical over 11 bases. The CDR3 is 17 residues long. V shed 2 bases and J 2 bases; nucleotides not matched to a gene: 8. Germline CDR1 is MNHEY and CDR2 is SVGEGT. CDR3 loop: CASSYQTSGGGPYEQYF. In DNA form, the CDR3 reads TGTGCCAGCAGTTACCAAACTAGCGGGGGTGGACCCTACGAGCAGTACTTC.

The chain recombines TRBV24-1 with TRBJ2-1, with 9 bases matching TRBD1. The CDR3 covers 16 residues. The germline CDR1 and CDR2 sequences are KGHDR and SFDVKD. The V segment lost 3 bases and the J segment 4 bases; nucleotides outside the gene matches: 6. CDR3 nucleotides: TGTGCCACCAGTGATAGGACAGGGGCCCGGTACAATGAGCAGTTCTTC. It encodes CATSDRTGARYNEQFF.

V gene TRBV19 combines with J gene TRBJ1-4, with 12 nucleotides matching TRBD1. The CDR3 runs 18 residues. Looked up from germline, CDR1 is LNHDA and CDR2 is SQIVND (reference sequence). Trimming at V came to 7 bases and at J to 6 bases, leaving 15 bases not matched to a gene. CDR3 in DNA: TGTGCCAGTACCAAAAGGGGGACAGGGGGCGCTTTCTATGAAAAACTGTTTTTT. The encoded protein is CASTKRGTGGAFYEKLFF. Full variable domain (missing parts from reference TRBV19 and TRBJ1-4): DGGITQSPKYLFRKEGQNVTLSCEQNLNHDAMYWYRQDPGQGLRLIYYSQIVNDFQKGDIAEGYSVSREKKESFPLTVTSAQKNPTAFYLCASTKRGTGGAFYEKLFFGSGTQLSVL.

V and J are TRBV6-5 and TRBJ1-2; perhaps TRBD1 as D (6 bases). The CDR3 runs to 13 residues. Germline assignment: CDR1 MNHEY and CDR2 SVGAGI. The ends were cut back, 6 bases at V and 2 bases at J, with 10 bases in the middle. The CDR3 sequence is CASRWGPNYGYTF. CDR3 bases: TGTGCCAGCAGGTGGGGGCCGAACTATGGCTACACCTTC.

This rearrangement joins TRBV5-4 to TRBJ2-3, with 14 bases fitting TRBD2. The germline V gene has CDR1 SGHNT and CDR2 YYREEE (reference sequence). V dropped 4 bases and J dropped 4; count of bases not matched to a gene: 5. There are 16 residues in the CDR3. CDR3 nucleotide sequence: TGTGCCAGCAGCCTGGGGACTAGCGGGAGACCAGATACGCAGTATTTT. Translation: CASSLGTSGRPDTQYF.

V gene TRBV2 combines with J gene TRBJ2-3; 7 positions match TRBD1. The germline gives CDR1 SNHLY, CDR2 FYNNEI. After removal of 4 bases from V and 0 bases from J, the junction contained 10 bases not matched to a gene. The length of the CDR3 is 17 residues. The CDR3 loop reads CASSVDRANPSTDTQYF. CDR3 bases: TGTGCCAGCAGTGTAGACAGGGCAAATCCTAGCACAGATACGCAGTATTTT.

The chain joins TRBV28 to TRBJ2-7; D remains unclear. The CDR3 loop spans 12 amino acids. Germline CDR1 reads MDHEN; CDR2 reads SYDVKM. The V end was cut by 8 bases, the J end by 0 bases, with 8 bases between. Here the CDR3 DNA reads TGTGCCAGCGGGGATTTCTCCTACGAGCAGTACTTC. It is translated as CASGDFSYEQYF.

This rearrangement joins TRBV3-1 (or the pseudogene TRBV3-2) to TRBJ2-5; no definite D call. The CDR3 spans 12 residues. The V and J ends lost 4 bases and 2 bases respectively, with 5 bases between them. Per the germline V gene, CDR1 is LGHDT and CDR2 is YNNKEL (reference sequence). CDR3 bases: TGTGCCAGCAGCCGCCTGCAAGAGACCCAGTACTTC. Its translation is CASSRLQETQYF.

The V and J genes are TRBV10-3 and TRBJ1-1, with no clear D. The V gene's germline CDR1 is ENHRY and CDR2 SYGVKD. V shed 10 bases and J shed 0 bases, with 15 bases lying between them. The CDR3 runs to 14 residues. The CDR3 here is CATTPNPLNTEAFF. CDR3 coding DNA: TGTGCCACCACCCCCAACCCCTTGAACACTGAAGCTTTCTTT.

V is TRBV19 and J is TRBJ2-2, with D unclear. Germline CDR1 reads LNHDA; CDR2 reads SQIVND (reference sequence). V was shortened by 4 bases and J by 5 bases, with 11 bases between the two germline ends. The CDR3 is made up of 14 amino acids. The CDR3 loop reads CASSTLDTTGELFF. The DNA for the CDR3 is TGTGCCAGTAGTACCCTAGACACTACCGGGGAGCTGTTTTTT. Using reference TRBV19 and TRBJ2-2 for the parts outside the CDR3, the full variable domain is DGGITQSPKYLFRKEGQNVTLSCEQNLNHDAMYWYRQDPGQGLRLIYYSQIVNDFQKGDIAEGYSVSREKKESFPLTVTSAQKNPTAFYLCASSTLDTTGELFFGEGSRLTVL.

The CDR3 loop reads CASSLGQTSGRVDTQYF. The CDR3 DNA follows: TGTGCCAGCAGCTTGGGGCAGACTAGCGGGAGGGTCGATACGCAGTATTTT. The V call is TRBV5-8, the J call TRBJ2-3, with 14 nucleotides matching TRBD2. Germline CDR1 SGHTS, CDR2 YDEGEE. The CDR3 spans 17 residues. The trim removed 0 bases at V and 6 bases at J, leaving 6 bases unmatched. The variable domain in full, with the rest retrieved from reference TRBV5-8 and TRBJ2-3, is EAGVTQSPTHLIKTRGQQATLRCSPISGHTSVYWYQQALGLGLQFLLWYDEGEERNRGNFPPRFSGRQFPNYSSELNVNALELEDSALYLCASSLGQTSGRVDTQYFGPGTRLTVL.

The chain combines TRBV20-1 with TRBJ2-5; D uncertain. The V and J ends lost 8 bases and 5 bases respectively, with 9 bases between them. Germline V gene lookup returns CDR1 DFQATT and CDR2 SNEGSKA (reference sequence). The CDR3 runs to 10 residues. The DNA for the CDR3 is TGCAGTTCCTTGCTGGAGACCCAGTACTTC. This codes for CSSLLETQYF.

This clone showed up just once. This rearrangement joins TRBV18 to TRBJ1-2; 12 bases map to TRBD1. Germline loops: CDR1 KGHSH, CDR2 LQKENI. The trim removed 0 bases at V and 8 bases at J, leaving 4 bases unmatched. The CDR3 has 15 residues. The CDR3 is CASSPPGQGARGYTF. DNA of the CDR3: TGTGCCAGCTCACCACCGGGACAGGGGGCTAGAGGCTACACCTTC.

The chain uses TRBV7-9 and TRBJ1-3; D might be TRBD1 (5 bases). Trimming took 1 base from V and 0 from J, leaving 10 bases between them. Germline assignment: CDR1 SEHNR and CDR2 FQNEAQ (reference sequence). This CDR3 region has 16 residues. The CDR3 sequence is CASSLGDSSSGNTIYF. The CDR3 coding sequence is TGTGCCAGCAGCTTAGGGGACTCTAGCTCTGGAAACACCATATATTTT. Full variable domain (rest looked up from reference TRBV7-9 and TRBJ1-3): DTGVSQNPRHKITKRGQNVTFRCDPISEHNRLYWYRQTLGQGPEFLTYFQNEAQLEKSRLLSDRFSAERPKGSFSTLEIQRTEQGDSAMYLCASSLGDSSSGNTIYFGEGSWLTVV.

This chain links TRBV6-5 with TRBJ1-5; D may be TRBD1 (5 bases). The V gene's germline CDR1 is MNHEY and CDR2 SVGAGI. Deletions cut 6 bases from V and 0 bases from J, with 9 bases between. The CDR3 sequence is 14 residues long. For the CDR3, the DNA is TGTGCCAGCAGGACAGAATATAGCAATCAGCCCCAGCATTTT. Its translation: CASRTEYSNQPQHF.

In the case of this clone: One junction end disagrees with the germline gene, perhaps due to a read error. The gene calls are TRBV28 and TRBJ2-5; D call uncertain. CDR3 length: 13 residues. CDR1 and CDR2 (germline): MDHEN, SYDVKM. DNA for the CDR3: TGTGCCAGCACTCGCGGCAGCCAAAAGACCCAGTACTTC. This encodes CASTRGSQKTQYF.